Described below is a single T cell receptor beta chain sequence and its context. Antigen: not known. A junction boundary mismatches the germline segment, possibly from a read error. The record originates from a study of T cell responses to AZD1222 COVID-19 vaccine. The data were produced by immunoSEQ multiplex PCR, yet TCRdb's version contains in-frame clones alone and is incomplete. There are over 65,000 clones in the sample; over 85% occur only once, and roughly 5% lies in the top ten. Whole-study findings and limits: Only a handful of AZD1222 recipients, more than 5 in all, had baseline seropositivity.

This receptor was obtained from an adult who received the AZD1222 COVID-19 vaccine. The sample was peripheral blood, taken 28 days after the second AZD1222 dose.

The CDR3 spells CASGEAGGANTGELFF. In nucleotides, the CDR3 is TGTGCCAGCGGTGAGGCGGGAGGGGCCAACACCGGGGAGCTGTTTTTT. The chain combines TRBV2 with TRBJ2-2; 9 bases align to TRBD2. CDR3 length: 16 amino acids. Germline V gene lookup returns CDR1 SNHLY and CDR2 FYNNEI.